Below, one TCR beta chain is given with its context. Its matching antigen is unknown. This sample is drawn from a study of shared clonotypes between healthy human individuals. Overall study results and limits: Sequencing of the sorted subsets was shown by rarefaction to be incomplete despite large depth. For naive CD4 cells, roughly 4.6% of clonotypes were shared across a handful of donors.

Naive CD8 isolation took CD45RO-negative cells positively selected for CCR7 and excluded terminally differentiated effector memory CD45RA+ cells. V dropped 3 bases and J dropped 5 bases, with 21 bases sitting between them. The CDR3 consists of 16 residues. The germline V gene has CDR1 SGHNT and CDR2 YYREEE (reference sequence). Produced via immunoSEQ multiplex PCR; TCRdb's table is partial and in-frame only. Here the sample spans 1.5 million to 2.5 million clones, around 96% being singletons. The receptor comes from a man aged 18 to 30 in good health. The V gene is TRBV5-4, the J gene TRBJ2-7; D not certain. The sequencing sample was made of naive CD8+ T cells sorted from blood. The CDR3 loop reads CASSWFGLGNIDEQYF. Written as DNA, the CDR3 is TGTGCCAGCAGCTGGTTTGGGCTAGGCAACATCGACGAGCAGTACTTC. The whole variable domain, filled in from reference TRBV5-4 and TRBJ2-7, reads ETGVTQSPTHLIKTRGQQVTLRCSSQSGHNTVSWYQQALGQGPQFIFQYYREEENGRGNFPPRFSGLQFPNYSSELNVNALELDDSALYLCASSWFGLGNIDEQYFGPGTRLTVT.